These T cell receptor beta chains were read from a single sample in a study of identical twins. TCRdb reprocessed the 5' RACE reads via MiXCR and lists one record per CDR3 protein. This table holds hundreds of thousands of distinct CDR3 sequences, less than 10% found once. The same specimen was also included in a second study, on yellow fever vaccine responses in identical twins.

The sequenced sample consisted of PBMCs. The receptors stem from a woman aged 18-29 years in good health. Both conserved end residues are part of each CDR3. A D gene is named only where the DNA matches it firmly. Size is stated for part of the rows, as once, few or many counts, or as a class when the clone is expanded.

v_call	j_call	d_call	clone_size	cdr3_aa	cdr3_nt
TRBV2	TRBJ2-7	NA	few	CANREVAYEQYF	TGTGCCAACAGGGAGGTTGCGTACGAGCAGTACTTC
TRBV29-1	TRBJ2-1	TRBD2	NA	CSVEDLREGRKNEQFF	TGCAGCGTTGAAGATCTTCGGGAGGGCCGTAAAAATGAGCAGTTCTTC
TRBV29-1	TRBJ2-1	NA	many	CSVELPRPRGEQFF	TGCAGCGTTGAACTCCCTCGTCCTCGGGGTGAGCAGTTCTTC
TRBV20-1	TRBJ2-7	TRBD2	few	CSAREPSGTSYEQYF	TGCAGTGCTAGAGAACCTAGCGGGACCTCCTACGAGCAGTACTTC
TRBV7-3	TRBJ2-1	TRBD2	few	CASSLGAGGAPYNEQFF	TGTGCCAGCAGCCTAGGGGCCGGGGGGGCCCCCTACAATGAGCAGTTCTTC
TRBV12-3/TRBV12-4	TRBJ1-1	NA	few	CASSQVGATEAFF	TGTGCCAGCAGTCAGGTGGGGGCCACTGAAGCTTTCTTT
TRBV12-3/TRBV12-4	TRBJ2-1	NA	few	CASSLGREEQFF	TGTGCCAGCAGTTTAGGCAGGGAGGAGCAGTTCTTC
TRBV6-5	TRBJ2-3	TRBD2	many	CASSYSIEAGRTDTQYF	TGTGCCAGCAGTTACTCGATAGAAGCGGGGCGCACAGATACGCAGTATTTT
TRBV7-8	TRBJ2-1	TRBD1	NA	CASSFSQGSPRSYNEQFF	TGTGCCAGCAGCTTTTCACAGGGGTCCCCTCGCTCCTACAATGAGCAGTTCTTC
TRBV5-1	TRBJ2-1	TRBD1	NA	CASSSRQGLDEQFF	TGCGCCAGCAGCTCTAGACAGGGTCTCGATGAGCAGTTCTTC
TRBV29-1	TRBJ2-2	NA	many	CTAMVGAGELFF	TGCACCGCCATGGTGGGGGCCGGGGAGCTGTTTTTT
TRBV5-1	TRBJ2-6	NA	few	CASRGGALSGANVLTF	TGCGCCAGCAGGGGCGGAGCCCTCTCTGGGGCCAACGTCCTGACTTTC
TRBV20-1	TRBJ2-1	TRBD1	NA	CSARDPGTAYNEQFF	TGCAGTGCTAGAGATCCCGGGACAGCTTACAATGAGCAGTTCTTC
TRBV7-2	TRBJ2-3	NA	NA	CASSPNRQGTDTQYF	TGTGCCAGCAGCCCGAATCGTCAGGGCACAGATACGCAGTATTTT
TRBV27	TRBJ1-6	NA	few	CASSLFLRGAAGAPLHF	TGTGCCAGCAGTTTATTTTTGAGGGGGGCCGCGGGGGCACCCCTCCACTTT
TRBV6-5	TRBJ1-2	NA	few	CATLDRTYTF	TGTGCCACCCTGGACAGAACGTACACCTTC
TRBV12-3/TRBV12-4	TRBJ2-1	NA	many	CASSPGYNEQFF	TGTGCCAGCAGTCCCGGCTACAATGAGCAGTTCTTC
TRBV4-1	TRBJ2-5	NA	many	CASSQESIEETQYF	TGCGCCAGCAGCCAAGAATCAATCGAAGAGACCCAGTACTTC
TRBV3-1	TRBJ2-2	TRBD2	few	CASSQGIAGEGTGELFF	TGTGCCAGCAGCCAGGGAATAGCGGGAGAAGGGACCGGGGAGCTGTTTTTT
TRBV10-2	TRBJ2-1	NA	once	CASNQGLYNEPFF	TGCGCCAGCAACCAGGGCCTCTACAATGAGCCGTTCTTC
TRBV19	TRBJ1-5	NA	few	CASKPQGNQPQHF	TGTGCCAGTAAGCCTCAGGGTAATCAGCCCCAGCATTTT
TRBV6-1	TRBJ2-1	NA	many	CASTKGTAAVRGNEQFF	TGTGCCAGCACCAAAGGGACTGCGGCGGTTCGGGGCAATGAGCAGTTCTTC
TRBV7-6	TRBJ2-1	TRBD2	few	CASSLEERGIAGGDEQFF	TGTGCCAGCAGCTTAGAGGAAAGAGGCATAGCGGGAGGCGATGAGCAGTTCTTC
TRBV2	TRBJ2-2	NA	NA	CASSEALSGRDTGELFF	TGTGCCAGCAGTGAAGCGCTTTCCGGGAGAGACACCGGGGAGCTGTTTTTT
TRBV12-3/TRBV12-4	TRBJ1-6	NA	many	CASSYRGGGPRSPLHF	TGTGCCAGCAGTTACCGAGGGGGGGGGCCACGGTCACCCCTCCACTTT
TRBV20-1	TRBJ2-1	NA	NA	CSAVSLVTNEQFF	TGCAGTGCCGTATCCCTAGTCACCAATGAGCAGTTCTTC
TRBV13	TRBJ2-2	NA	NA	CASSPFAGDAGELFF	TGTGCCAGCAGCCCCTTCGCGGGTGATGCCGGGGAGCTGTTTTTT
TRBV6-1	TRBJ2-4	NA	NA	CATSPGTYAIQYF	TGTGCCACTTCACCCGGGACATACGCCATTCAGTACTTC
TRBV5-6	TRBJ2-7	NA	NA	CAMGHGALCSYEQYF	TGTGCCATGGGACACGGGGCCCTCTGCTCCTACGAGCAGTACTTC
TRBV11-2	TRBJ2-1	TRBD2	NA	CASSLGLSLRGGHNEQFF	TGTGCCAGCAGCTTAGGCCTCTCTTTGCGGGGGGGCCACAATGAGCAGTTCTTC
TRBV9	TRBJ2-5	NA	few	CASSVDRRQETQYF	TGTGCCAGCAGCGTAGATAGAAGGCAAGAGACCCAGTACTTC
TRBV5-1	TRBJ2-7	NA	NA	CASSPDGALYEQYF	TGCGCCAGCAGCCCTGACGGGGCGCTTTACGAGCAGTACTTC
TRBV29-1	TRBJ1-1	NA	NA	CSVHTGASEAFF	TGCAGCGTTCACACCGGGGCCTCTGAAGCTTTCTTT
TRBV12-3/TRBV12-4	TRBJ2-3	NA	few	CASSSLTGPPDTQYF	TGTGCCAGCAGTTCACTGACGGGACCCCCAGATACGCAGTATTTT
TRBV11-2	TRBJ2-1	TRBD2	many	CASSSIRRGRAWDEQFF	TGTGCCAGCAGTTCAATACGGCGCGGGAGGGCCTGGGATGAGCAGTTCTTC
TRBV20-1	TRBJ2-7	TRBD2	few	CSASPNPTSGTYEQYF	TGCAGTGCTAGCCCCAACCCGACTAGCGGGACTTACGAGCAGTACTTC
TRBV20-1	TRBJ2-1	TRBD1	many	CSAIPGTGGGYNEQFF	TGCAGTGCTATACCCGGGACAGGGGGAGGCTACAATGAGCAGTTCTTC
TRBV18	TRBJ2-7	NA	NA	CASSVRQAYEQYF	TGTGCCAGCTCAGTCAGACAAGCCTACGAGCAGTACTTC
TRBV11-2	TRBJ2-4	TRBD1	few	CASSPSQTGYNIQYF	TGTGCCAGCAGCCCTTCACAGACAGGGTACAACATTCAGTACTTC
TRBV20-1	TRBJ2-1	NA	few	CSARDARELDEQFF	TGCAGTGCTAGAGATGCTCGGGAGTTGGATGAGCAGTTCTTC
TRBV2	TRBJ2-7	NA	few	CASSGIDRPYEQYF	TGTGCCAGCAGTGGAATCGACAGGCCCTACGAGCAGTACTTC
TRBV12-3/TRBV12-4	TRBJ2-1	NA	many	CASSLGLRGVDNEQFF	TGTGCCAGCAGTTTAGGGCTCAGGGGGGTTGACAATGAGCAGTTCTTC
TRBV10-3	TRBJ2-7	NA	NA	CAISDAVLYEQYF	TGTGCCATCAGTGACGCAGTCCTTTACGAGCAGTACTTC
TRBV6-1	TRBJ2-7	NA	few	CASSPDGLMSWGEQYF	TGTGCCAGCAGCCCGGACGGTCTTATGAGTTGGGGCGAGCAGTACTTC
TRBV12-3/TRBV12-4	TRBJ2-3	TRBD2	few	CASRRAGGNTDTQYF	TGTGCCAGCAGGCGGGCGGGGGGGAACACAGATACGCAGTATTTT
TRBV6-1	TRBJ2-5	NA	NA	CASNTDIRTQETQYF	TGTGCCAGCAATACGGACATAAGAACCCAAGAGACCCAGTACTTC
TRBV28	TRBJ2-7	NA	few	CASGAATYEQYF	TGTGCCAGCGGCGCGGCGACCTACGAGCAGTACTTC
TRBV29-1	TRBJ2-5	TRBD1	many	CSVEDRDRKREETQYF	TGCAGCGTTGAAGATCGGGACAGAAAAAGGGAAGAGACCCAGTACTTC
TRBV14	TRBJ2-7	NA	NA	CASSQTNARAYEQYF	TGTGCCAGCAGCCAAACGAATGCCAGAGCCTACGAGCAGTACTTC
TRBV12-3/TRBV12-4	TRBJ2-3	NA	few	CASSLEPNTDTQYF	TGTGCCAGCAGTTTAGAACCAAACACAGATACGCAGTATTTT
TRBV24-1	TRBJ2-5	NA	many	CATSDEILETQYF	TGTGCCACCAGTGATGAGATTTTGGAGACCCAGTACTTC
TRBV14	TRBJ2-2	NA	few	CASSPGHQFANTGELFF	TGTGCCAGCAGCCCGGGACATCAGTTCGCGAACACCGGGGAGCTGTTTTTT
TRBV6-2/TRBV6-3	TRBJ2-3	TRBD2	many	CASSYDASGSMDTQYF	TGTGCCAGCAGTTACGATGCTAGCGGGAGTATGGATACGCAGTATTTT
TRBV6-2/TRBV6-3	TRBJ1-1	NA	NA	CASRAGTAGNTEAFF	TGTGCCAGCAGAGCGGGGACGGCGGGGAACACTGAAGCTTTCTTT
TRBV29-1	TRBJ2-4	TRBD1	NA	CSVEDRQGVAKNIQYF	TGCAGCGTTGAAGATCGACAGGGAGTAGCCAAAAACATTCAGTACTTC
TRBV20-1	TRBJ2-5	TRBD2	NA	CSASPPPSGRQETQYF	TGCAGTGCTAGTCCCCCGCCCAGCGGGAGACAAGAGACCCAGTACTTC
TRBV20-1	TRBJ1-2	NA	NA	CSARDIGVWDGYTF	TGCAGTGCTAGGGATATTGGGGTTTGGGATGGCTACACCTTC